This TCR beta chain emerged from a study of CD8+ T cells in alopecia areata (dated by TCRdb to 2016 to 2018). Regarding the research as a whole: Treated patients were enrolled in an open-label pilot trial of oral tofacitinib at 5 to 10 mg twice daily for moderate-to-severe alopecia areata. Patients stayed on tofacitinib for 6 to 18 months and then had 6 months of follow-up off drug so that delayed response and recurrence could be assessed. To study T cell clonal expansion in alopecia areata, the researchers applied high-throughput TCRbeta sequencing to both the C3H/HeJ mouse model and human patients. In humans, TCRbeta sequencing was performed on scalp tissue and on sorted CD4+ and CD8+ peripheral blood T cells from healthy controls and from patients with patchy or totalis/universalis alopecia areata. Biopsies were taken from tofacitinib-treated patients at baseline and again at 4 and 24 weeks into treatment, and several of those patients also had a later scalp biopsy. Scalp clonality was compared among normal scalp (n=4), patchy alopecia areata scalp (n=8), and alopecia totalis/universalis scalp (n=8). RNA came from the PAXgene miRNA kit for fixed scalp, the miRNeasy kit for PBMCs, and the RNeasy kit for mouse skin. TCRbeta CDR3 regions were amplified by immunoSEQ multiplex PCR with 35 Vbeta forward and 13 Jbeta reverse primers.

Library generation was performed with the immunoSEQ multiplex PCR assay. To provide template for TCR sequencing, every sample had RNA extracted and reverse transcribed into cDNA. First-strand cDNA was synthesized with SuperScript III using a 2:1 mix of oligo-dT and random hexamers. A synthetic immune receptor repertoire was used to measure amplification bias, and any remaining bias was corrected computationally. The authors processed their data as follows. Raw reads were preprocessed to remove errors, and CDR3 was defined according to IMGT conventions as the region from the conserved cysteine to phenylalanine. Clonality was computed as 1 minus the Shannon entropy, with the entropy normalized by log2 of the number of productive unique TCRs. CD4 or CD8 identity of scalp clones was inferred by cross-referencing scalp TCRbeta sequences with sorted blood CD4 and CD8 repertoires. TCRdb limited this immuneACCESS table to in-frame rearrangements with V and J called. A share of clones is missing; checked studies link under half to unresolved V genes, and the rest is unexplained. That table gives V, J and clone size, and the DNA gave D and trimming. This sample comprises 80,000 to 100,000 clones, around 38% of them detected only once. Approximately 1.5% of the sample lies in the top ten.

Lesional scalp punch biopsies and peripheral blood were collected from alopecia areata patients. PBMCs were separated by density centrifugation and stained for CD3, CD4 and CD8, after which CD4+ and CD8+ T cells were sorted on a FACSAria. Overall study results and their limits: Scalp TCR repertoire analysis is complicated because resident alphabeta T cells in normal human skin are also sequenced, whereas mouse skin is dominated by gammadelta T cells. Shared TCR sequences between patients were less evident than in mice, which may be partly attributable to HLA diversity in the patient population. Compared with normal scalp, lesional scalp had higher clonality and more expanded CD8+ clones, particularly in alopecia totalis/universalis, a pattern that suggests antigenic drive.

The table lists this clone with a few counts. Its antigen remains unidentified. Per-base qualities were not stored, and no clone one base away is much larger. Clipping removes 5 bases from V and 8 bases from J, with 15 as the unmatched junction base count. There are 17 amino acids in the CDR3, from cysteine to phenylalanine inclusive. Left in the record is the CDR3 DNA by itself, 51 bases read in frame from the first base. From a lookup of the germline V gene, CDR1 and CDR2 are KGHSH and LQKENI. The receptor's source is a human donor with alopecia areata. Sample: CD4+ T cells sorted from blood. The V gene is TRBV18 and the J gene is TRBJ2-1; 10 of the junction bases match TRBD2. The DNA sequence follows: TGTGCCAGCTCAGGACGGCTAGCGGGAGTGTTTGGGGATGAGCAGTTCTTC. The resulting protein is CASSGRLAGVFGDEQFF.